This T cell receptor beta chain came from a study of blood T cell repertoires in COVID-19. Authors' data handling: Quantification of nucleated cells was approximated via reference gene primer amplification. This table comes from immunoSEQ multiplex PCR, and its TCRdb copy is limited to in-frame clones, with some not included. V and J calls and clone size come straight from that table; D and trimming were deduced from the DNA. Of some 200,000 clones in the sample, roughly four fifths were seen once. Germline V gene data show CDR1 as SNHLY and CDR2 as FYNNEI. CDR3 length: 11 residues. The V end was cut by 8 bases, the J end by 7 bases, with 11 bases between.

The genes are TRBV2 and TRBJ1-2; TRBD1 might be the D (6 bases). Input material: peripheral blood. The receptor comes from a woman aged 40-49 years with acute or convalescent COVID-19. CDR3 DNA sequence: TGTGCCAGCTTGGGGGCGGGTGGCTACACCTTC. Translating it yields CASLGAGGYTF.